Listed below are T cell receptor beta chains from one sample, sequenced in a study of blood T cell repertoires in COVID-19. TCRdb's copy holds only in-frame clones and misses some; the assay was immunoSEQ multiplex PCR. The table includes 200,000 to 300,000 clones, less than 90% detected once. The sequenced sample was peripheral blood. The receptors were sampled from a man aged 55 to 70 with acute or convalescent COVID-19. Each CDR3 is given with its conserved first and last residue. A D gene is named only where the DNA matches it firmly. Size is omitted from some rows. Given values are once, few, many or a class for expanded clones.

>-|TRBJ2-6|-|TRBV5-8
TGTGCCAGCAGCTCCAGCTCTGGGGCCAACGTCCTGACTTTC
CASSSSSGANVLTF
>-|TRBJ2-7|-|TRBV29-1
TGCAGCGTCTTCCACAGGGAGGGCTACGAGCAGTACTTC
CSVFHREGYEQYF
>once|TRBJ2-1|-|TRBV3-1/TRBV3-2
TGTGCCAGCAGACCCTACAGGGACGCGGGGGCGAATGAGCAGTTCTTC
CASRPYRDAGANEQFF
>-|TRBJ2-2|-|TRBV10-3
TGTGCCATCAGTGAGCAGACAGGATACACCGGGGAGCTGTTTTTT
CAISEQTGYTGELFF
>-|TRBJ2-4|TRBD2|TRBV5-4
TGTGCCAGCAGCTTGGGGACTAGCGGGGGCTTGGGCATTCAGTACTTC
CASSLGTSGGLGIQYF
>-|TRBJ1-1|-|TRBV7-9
TGTGCCAGCAGCTTAGTAGTGAACACTGAAGCTTTCTTT
CASSLVVNTEAFF
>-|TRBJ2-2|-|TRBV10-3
TGTGCCATCAGAGGACAGTTAACCGGGGAGCTGTTTTTT
CAIRGQLTGELFF
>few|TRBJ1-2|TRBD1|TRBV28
TGTGCCAGCAGTTTAGGAGGGGGCGAAAGCTATGGCTACACCTTC
CASSLGGGESYGYTF
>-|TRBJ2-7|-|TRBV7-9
TGTGCCAGCAGCCCGACTAGTAGGTACGAGCAGTACTTC
CASSPTSRYEQYF
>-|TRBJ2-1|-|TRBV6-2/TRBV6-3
TGTGCCAGCAGTTATGCGGAGGAGCAGTTCTTC
CASSYAEEQFF
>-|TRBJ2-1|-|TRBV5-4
TGTGCCAGCAGCCCGACCGGTTTGTGGCGGTCCTACAATGAGCAGTTCTTC
CASSPTGLWRSYNEQFF
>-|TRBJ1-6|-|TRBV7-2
TGTGCCAGCAGCTTAGGGGGGGGAACTTCTAATTCACCCCTCCACTTT
CASSLGGGTSNSPLHF
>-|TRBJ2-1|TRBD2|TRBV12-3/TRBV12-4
TGTGCCAGCTTCAGGCGGGGGGCTGAGCAGTTCTTC
CASFRRGAEQFF
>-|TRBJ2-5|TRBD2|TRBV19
TGTGCCAGTAGTTCGGGACTAGCGGGAGTGCGAGAGACCCAGTACTTC
CASSSGLAGVRETQYF
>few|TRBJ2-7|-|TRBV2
TGTGCCAGCAGTGCCACTCTAGTTGGCGAGCAGTACTTC
CASSATLVGEQYF
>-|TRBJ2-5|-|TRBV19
TGTGCCAGTTCAGGAAATTCGTGGGAGACCCAGTACTTC
CASSGNSWETQYF
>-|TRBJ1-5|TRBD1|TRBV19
TGTGCCAGTAGTTCCCCCCGGGACAGCTATCAGCCCCAGCATTTT
CASSSPRDSYQPQHF
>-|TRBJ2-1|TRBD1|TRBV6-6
TGTGCCAGCAGCGAAACAGGGGAGTACTACAATGAGCAGTTCTTC
CASSETGEYYNEQFF
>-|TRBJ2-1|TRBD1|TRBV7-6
TGTGCCAGCAGCTCCACCGGGACAGCCTACAATGAGCAGTTCTTC
CASSSTGTAYNEQFF
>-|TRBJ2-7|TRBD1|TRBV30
TGTGCCTGGGGGACAGGGGGGGTGTACGAGCAGTACTTC
CAWGTGGVYEQYF
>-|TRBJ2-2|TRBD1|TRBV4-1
TGCGCCAGCCTCGGGAAAAAGAGGACAGGGGATAACACCGGGGAGCTGTTTTTT
CASLGKKRTGDNTGELFF
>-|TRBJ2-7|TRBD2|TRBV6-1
TGTGCCAGCAGTGAAGCGGCTAGCGGGGGGTGGACCTACGAGCAGTACTTC
CASSEAASGGWTYEQYF
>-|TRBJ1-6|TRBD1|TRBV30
TGTGCCTGGTTCGACAGGGTTAATTCACCCCTCCACTTT
CAWFDRVNSPLHF
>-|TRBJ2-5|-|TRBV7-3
TGTGCCAGCAGCTTGGATGTAACAGGGCGGGAGACCCAGTACTTC
CASSLDVTGRETQYF
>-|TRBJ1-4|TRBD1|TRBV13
TGTGCCAGCAGCTTAGGCCAGGGGGCGCAAGAAAAACTGTTTTTT
CASSLGQGAQEKLFF